The 10 T cell receptor beta chains reported below all come from one sample, sequenced in a study of control samples from healthy donors and cancer patients. The data were produced by immunoSEQ multiplex PCR, yet TCRdb's version contains in-frame clones alone and is incomplete. The table shows around 190,000 clones, with almost 90% occurring only once. Material for sequencing was blood. Every receptor here comes from a woman aged 50 to 60 in good health.

V gene TRBV19 combines with J gene TRBJ1-1, with a tentative D call TRBD1 (6 bases). V lost 2 bases to trimming and J lost 5 bases, with 12 bases between them. This CDR3 has 14 residues. Looked up from germline, CDR1 is LNHDA and CDR2 is SQIVND (reference sequence). CDR3 sequence reads: CASSILGQRTEAFF. The CDR3 nucleotides are TGTGCCAGTAGTATATTAGGACAGCGAACTGAAGCTTTCTTT.

This rearrangement joins TRBV5-4 to TRBJ1-2; unclear D gene. The germline V gene has CDR1 SGHNT and CDR2 YYREEE (reference sequence). CDR3 size: 15 residues. Trimming shortened V by 3 bases and J by 4 bases, and 16 bases separated the two germline ends. CDR3 DNA sequence: TGTGCCAGCAGCTCACCGGGAGCGGTAAGCTATGGCTACACCTTC. Protein product: CASSSPGAVSYGYTF. The variable domain in full, completed from reference TRBV5-4 and TRBJ1-2, reads ETGVTQSPTHLIKTRGQQVTLRCSSQSGHNTVSWYQQALGQGPQFIFQYYREEENGRGNFPPRFSGLQFPNYSSELNVNALELDDSALYLCASSSPGAVSYGYTFGSGTRLTVV.

The chain couples TRBV29-1 to TRBJ2-5; weak D call: TRBD1 (6 bases). V was cut by 7 bases and J by 2 bases, with 11 bases left in between. The CDR3 extends over 12 amino acids. CDR1 SQVTM and CDR2 ANQGSEA come from the germline V gene. The CDR3 region has the DNA TGCAGCGGAGCGACAGGTCAAGAGACCCAGTACTTC. Translating it yields CSGATGQETQYF.

V is TRBV5-6 and J is TRBJ1-1; 12 bases match TRBD1. J gave up 4 bases and V 0 bases, and 7 bases lay outside the gene matches. CDR3 length equals 17 residues. Germline V gives CDR1 SGHDT, CDR2 YYEEEE. CDR3 in amino acids: CASSLGDRGRGSTEAFF. The CDR3, as DNA: TGTGCCAGCAGCTTGGGGGACAGGGGGCGCGGGAGCACTGAAGCTTTCTTT.

The chain carries TRBV5-6 and TRBJ2-1; 7 nucleotides align to TRBD1. The V and J ends lost 5 bases and 1 base, in that order; junction bases with no gene match: 9. The V gene's germline CDR1 is SGHDT and CDR2 YYEEEE. The length of the CDR3 is 16 residues. The CDR3 protein is CASSLGTANSYNEQFF. The CDR3 bases are TGTGCCAGCAGTCTGGGGACAGCCAATTCCTACAATGAGCAGTTCTTC.

The CDR3 DNA reads TGTGCCAGCAGCTTAGAGGGTTCGGGCTATGGCTACACCTTC. Protein: CASSLEGSGYGYTF. The chain links TRBV7-9 to TRBJ1-2; D unresolved. The CDR3 is 14 residues long. The V and J ends lost 1 base and 4 bases respectively, with 10 bases between them. CDR1 and CDR2 (germline): SEHNR, FQNEAQ (reference sequence). The complete variable domain, with remaining parts taken from reference TRBV7-9 and TRBJ1-2, reads DTGVSQNPRHKITKRGQNVTFRCDPISEHNRLYWYRQTLGQGPEFLTYFQNEAQLEKSRLLSDRFSAERPKGSFSTLEIQRTEQGDSAMYLCASSLEGSGYGYTFGSGTRLTVV.

This clone is a singleton in its sample. V usage is TRBV15 and J usage is TRBJ2-2; 7 bases fit TRBD1. This CDR3 has 14 residues. V was pared by 5 bases and J by 5 bases, with 5 bases of the junction left unmatched. Germline V gene lookup returns CDR1 LNHNV and CDR2 YYDKDF (reference sequence). CDR3 residues: CATSEQGRTGELFF. As DNA, the CDR3 is TGTGCCACCAGCGAACAGGGGAGAACCGGGGAGCTGTTTTTT. Together with reference TRBV15 and TRBJ2-2, the CDR3 gives the full variable domain: DAMVIQNPRYQVTQFGKPVTLSCSQTLNHNVMYWYQQKSSQAPKLLFHYYDKDFNNEADTPDNFQSRRPNTSFCFLDIRSPGLGDTAMYLCATSEQGRTGELFFGEGSRLTVL.

The chain employs TRBV5-1 and TRBJ2-2, with D possibly matching TRBD1 (6 bases). This CDR3 contains 17 residues. The germline gives CDR1 SGHRS, CDR2 YFSETQ. V was trimmed by 3 bases and J by 4 bases, leaving 19 bases between them. The CDR3 sequence is CASSSESGVLSTGELFF. CDR3 sequence (DNA): TGCGCCAGCAGCTCGGAATCAGGGGTTTTGTCCACCGGGGAGCTGTTTTTT.

This clone occurred a few times. The rearrangement links TRBV7-9 to TRBJ2-7; D unresolved. The V gene's germline CDR1 is SEHNR and CDR2 FQNEAQ (reference sequence). V lost 5 bases to trimming and J lost 0 bases, with 8 bases between them. This CDR3 region has 13 residues. This chain's CDR3 is CASSPEYSYEQYF. The CDR3 DNA follows: TGTGCCAGCAGCCCCGAGTACTCCTACGAGCAGTACTTC.

The chain couples TRBV5-1 to TRBJ2-7, with 7 bases fitting TRBD1. V was pared by 4 bases and J by 1 base, with 5 bases of the junction left unmatched. Germline values: CDR1 SGHRS, CDR2 YFSETQ. The CDR3 covers 14 residues. The CDR3 coding sequence is TGCGCCAGCAGCCCGGGACAGCAGTCCTACGAGCAGTACTTC. The encoded protein is CASSPGQQSYEQYF.